These T cell receptor beta chains were read from a single sample in a study of tumor and adjacent non-tumor tissue in lung cancer. TCRdb ran MiXCR on the multiplex PCR reads and lists one entry per CDR3 protein. The table records approximately 44,000 distinct CDR3 sequences, roughly 60% of them present only once. The sample was distant non-tumor lung tissue. These TCRs come from a man in his fifties with non-small cell lung cancer. Each CDR3 is given with its conserved first and last residue. The order of the fields is clone size, D gene, V gene, J gene, CDR3 protein, CDR3 DNA. D genes are given only for firm matches. The size field is filled for only some rows; it gives once, few, many or a size class.

many	TRBD1	TRBV29-1	TRBJ1-2	CSAGTDLYGYTF	TGCAGCGCAGGGACAGATCTCTATGGCTACACCTTC
once	NA	TRBV20-1	TRBJ2-7	CSTNLYYYEQYF	TGCAGTACTAATCTGTACTACTACGAGCAGTACTTC
few	TRBD1	TRBV24-1	TRBJ2-1	CATSDSTGISYNGQFF	TGTGCCACCAGTGACTCGACAGGGATCTCTTACAATGGGCAGTTCTTC
NA	NA	TRBV10-1	TRBJ2-3	CASSDRRGTDTQFF	TGCGCCAGCAGTGACCGGAGGGGTACAGATACGCAGTTTTTT
NA	NA	TRBV6-6	TRBJ1-3	CAISYDPDLSGNTIYF	TGTGCCATCAGTTACGATCCTGATCTCTCTGGAAACACCATATATTTT
NA	TRBD2	TRBV4-1	TRBJ2-3	CASSQPAGPAGVSDSQYF	TGCGCCAGCAGCCAACCTGCGGGACCAGCGGGAGTTTCAGATTCGCAGTATTTT
NA	NA	TRBV4-1	TRBJ1-6	CASNQAPLFPEQNSPLHF	TGCGCCAGCAACCAAGCTCCCCTGTTTCCGGAACAGAATTCACCCCTCCACTTT
NA	NA	TRBV6-5	TRBJ1-5	CASSYTSEQDHPQHF	TGTGCCAGCAGTTACACGTCAGAACAGGATCATCCCCAGCATTTT
NA	NA	TRBV24-1	TRBJ2-3	CATTDTDTDTQFF	TGTGCCACCACCGACACAGACACAGATACACAGTTTTTT
NA	NA	TRBV21-1	TRBJ1-5	CASSVGHQPQHF	TGTGCCAGCAGCGTGGGGCATCAGCCCCAACATTTT
NA	NA	TRBV30	TRBJ1-5	CAWSKRSNQPQHF	TGTGCCTGGAGTAAGCGCAGCAATCAGCCCCAGCATTTT
NA	NA	TRBV29-1	TRBJ1-1	CSASEGVGSEAFF	TGCAGCGCCTCAGAGGGAGTCGGCTCTGAAGCTTTCTTT
NA	NA	TRBV11-2	TRBJ2-3	CASSLEFGHPPDKQYF	TGTGCCAGCAGTTTAGAATTCGGTCATCCCCCCGATAAGCAGTATTTT
NA	NA	TRBV28	TRBJ2-3	CASRGETISTDTQYF	TGTGCCAGCAGGGGTGAGACGATCAGCACAGATACGCAGTATTTT
many	NA	TRBV5-1	TRBJ2-7	CASSLARAYEQYF	TGCGCCAGCAGCTTGGCCCGCGCCTACGAGCAGTACTTC
NA	TRBD1	TRBV11-2	TRBJ2-7	CASNSGTGRTYGQYF	TGTGCCAGCAACTCAGGGACAGGTAGAACCTACGGGCAGTATTTC
NA	NA	TRBV5-1	TRBJ2-2	CASSPPPAANSGELFF	TGCGCCAGCAGCCCCCCGCCGGCTGCGAACAGCGGGGAGCTGTTTTTT
NA	NA	TRBV28	TRBJ2-7	CASSPTHSPYEQYF	TGTGCCAGCAGTCCGACCCACTCCCCCTACGAGCAGTACTTC
NA	NA	TRBV6-5	TRBJ2-7	CASRSDMNPSYEQYF	TGTGCCAGCAGATCGGACATGAACCCTTCCTACGAGCAGTACTTC
many	NA	TRBV11-2	TRBJ2-3	CASSLEWWKGTDTQYF	TGTGCCAGCAGCTTAGAATGGTGGAAGGGCACAGATACGCAGTATTTT
NA	NA	TRBV11-2	TRBJ2-6	CASSLLLDSTRANVPTF	TGTGCCAGCAGCTTACTCCTGGACAGCACTAGGGCCAACGTCCCGACTTTC
many	NA	TRBV29-1	TRBJ1-4	CSVRRGNEKLFF	TGCAGCGTTCGCAGGGGTAATGAAAAACTGTTTTTT
many	TRBD1	TRBV28	TRBJ1-5	CASVAGQGSNQPQHF	TGTGCCAGCGTTGCCGGACAGGGAAGCAATCAGCCCCAGCATTTT
NA	NA	TRBV6-5	TRBJ2-5	CATIEEGLMETQRF	TGTGCCACCATCGAGGAGGGTTTGATGGAGACCCAGCGCTTC
many	TRBD1	TRBV5-6	TRBJ1-5	CASSLLTGVLNQPQHF	TGTGCCAGCAGCCTCTTGACAGGGGTTCTCAATCAGCCCCAGCATTTT
NA	NA	TRBV29-1	TRBJ1-2	CGIEAKPYGYTF	TGCGGCATTGAGGCCAAGCCATATGGCTACACCTTC
few	NA	TRBV24-1	TRBJ2-3	CATSLRNGNTQYF	TGTGCCACCAGTCTTCGGAACGGGAATACGCAGTATTTT
many	NA	TRBV20-1	TRBJ1-4	CSAREGEKLFF	TGCAGTGCTAGGGAGGGCGAAAAACTGTTTTTT
NA	NA	TRBV29-1	TRBJ1-6	CRAGTGNSPLHF	TGCAGAGCCGGGACCGGAAATTCACCCCTCCACTTT
once	NA	TRBV14	TRBJ2-7	CASIQDLRTARQYF	TGTGCCAGCATCCAAGACCTAAGGACAGCCCGGCAGTACTTC
NA	NA	TRBV20-1	TRBJ1-4	CSARPATTLGKLFF	TGCAGTGCTAGACCCGCGACGACCCTAGGAAAACTGTTTTTT
NA	NA	TRBV11-1	TRBJ1-1	CASSLAWSETFF	TGTGCCAGCAGCTTAGCGTGGAGTGAAACATTCTTT
few	NA	TRBV20-1	TRBJ1-2	CSARTSTYGYTF	TGCAGTGCGAGGACCTCGACCTATGGCTATACCTTC
NA	TRBD2	TRBV24-1	TRBJ2-1	CATSDLAAGGTEQFF	TGTGCCACCAGTGATTTGGCGGCGGGGGGAACTGAGCAGTTCTTC
NA	TRBD2	TRBV12-5	TRBJ2-5	CASAFSGSFWETQYF	TGTGCTAGTGCGTTTAGCGGGAGTTTCTGGGAGACCCAGTACTTC
NA	NA	TRBV24-1	TRBJ2-1	CATSDLHGGNSYNEQFF	TGTGCCACCAGTGATTTGCACGGGGGAAACTCCTACAATGAGCAGTTCTTC
NA	TRBD1	TRBV20-1	TRBJ2-7	CSGRVPGGFSYEQYF	TGTAGTGGTAGAGTCCCAGGGGGATTCTCCTACGAGCAGTACTTC
NA	NA	TRBV7-2	TRBJ2-1	CASSGTGTCNEQFF	TGTGCCAGCAGCGGGACTGGGACTTGCAATGAGCAGTTCTTC
NA	NA	TRBV11-1	TRBJ1-1	CASSPETWDEAFF	TGTGCCAGCAGCCCCGAGACATGGGATGAAGCCTTCTTT
NA	NA	TRBV5-1	TRBJ2-3	CASSLPGHSTDTQYF	TGCGCCAGCAGCTTACCCGGACATAGCACAGATACGCAGTATTTT
many	TRBD2	TRBV28	TRBJ2-7	CASITGTSGKYEQYF	TGTGCCAGCATCACCGGGACTAGCGGAAAATACGAGCAGTACTTC
NA	NA	TRBV12-3/TRBV12-4	TRBJ2-5	CDSMRGGAKSQYF	TGTGACAGCATGAGGGGGGGGGCAAAGAGTCAGTACTTC
NA	NA	TRBV5-1	TRBJ1-4	CASRGWRATNEKLFF	TGCGCCAGCAGGGGATGGAGGGCAACTAATGAAAAACTGTTTTTT
NA	TRBD1	TRBV7-9	TRBJ2-7	CANSTAGTGYEQYF	TGTGCCAACAGCACAGCCGGGACAGGATATGAGCAGTACTTC
NA	NA	TRBV6-5	TRBJ2-7	CVSRNSGRHSYEQYF	TGTGTCAGCAGGAATAGTGGGAGGCACTCCTACGAGCAGTACTTC
many	TRBD2	TRBV20-1	TRBJ2-7	CSALAGASYEQYF	TGCAGTGCTTTAGCGGGAGCGAGCTACGAGCAGTACTTC